These 11 T cell receptor beta chains were sequenced from one sample in a study of shared clonotypes between healthy human individuals. Libraries were prepared by immunoSEQ multiplex PCR; TCRdb keeps only in-frame clonotypes and omits some of them. The repertoire holds 550,000 to 650,000 clones, 95% to 96% seen once, with about 0.12% in the top ten. Naive CD8 cells, CD45RO-negative and positively selected for CCR7, excluded terminally differentiated effector memory CD45RA+ cells. The sample taken for sequencing was naive CD8+ T cells sorted from blood. These receptors were collected from a woman aged 25-40 years in good health.

The rearrangement joins TRBV6-1 to TRBJ1-5; D is undetermined. Germline V gives CDR1 MNHNS, CDR2 SASEGT. This CDR3 is 16 amino acids long. The V and J ends lost 3 bases and 4 bases respectively, with 16 bases between them. DNA for the CDR3: TGTGCCAGCAGTGACCTTCGGACGGGAAGAAATCAGCCCCAGCATTTT. It is translated as CASSDLRTGRNQPQHF.

V and J are TRBV28 and TRBJ2-1; D remains unclear. The V gene lost 4 bases and the J gene lost 9 bases, with 19 bases spanning the gap. The CDR3 covers 15 residues. Germline CDR1 MDHEN, CDR2 SYDVKM. CDR3 region: CASSSPRDLVSEQFF. CDR3 DNA: TGTGCCAGCAGTTCCCCACGAGACCTTGTAAGTGAGCAGTTCTTC. Supplemented by reference TRBV28 and TRBJ2-1, the full variable domain reads DVKVTQSSRYLVKRTGEKVFLECVQDMDHENMFWYRQDPGLGLRLIYFSYDVKMKEKGDIPEGYSVSREKKERFSLILESASTNQTSMYLCASSSPRDLVSEQFFGPGTRLTVL.

This clone was observed once. The same CDR3 can be traced to other DNA sequences in this sample. The CDR3 protein is CASRNSYEQYF. For the CDR3, the DNA is TGTGCCAGCAGAAATTCCTACGAGCAGTACTTC. The V and J genes are TRBV27 and TRBJ2-7; D is undetermined. Germline V gene data show CDR1 as MNHEY and CDR2 as SMNVEV (reference sequence). The V end was cut by 6 bases, the J end by 1 base, with 4 bases between. This CDR3 is built from 11 residues.

The rearrangement links TRBV5-1 to TRBJ1-1, with D perhaps TRBD1 (6 bases). CDR3 length: 14 residues. Trimming removed 2 bases at V and 5 bases at J, with 13 bases between. Germline CDR1 reads SGHRS; CDR2 reads YFSETQ. The CDR3 here is CASSFPTGTTEAFF. For the CDR3, the DNA is TGCGCCAGCAGCTTCCCCACCGGGACAACTGAAGCTTTCTTT.

The chain is built from TRBV28 and TRBJ2-7, with 8 bases identical to TRBD1. In germline, CDR1 is MDHEN, CDR2 SYDVKM. The length of the CDR3 is 15 residues. V lost 4 bases to trimming and J lost 3 bases; unmatched junction nucleotides: 8. The CDR3 spells CASSSPRQGHYEQYF. CDR3 DNA sequence: TGTGCCAGCAGTTCCCCTCGACAGGGGCACTACGAGCAGTACTTC. The entire variable domain, with the rest obtained from reference TRBV28 and TRBJ2-7, is as follows: DVKVTQSSRYLVKRTGEKVFLECVQDMDHENMFWYRQDPGLGLRLIYFSYDVKMKEKGDIPEGYSVSREKKERFSLILESASTNQTSMYLCASSSPRQGHYEQYFGPGTRLTVT.

This sequence joins TRBV29-1 and TRBJ1-2, with D possibly matching TRBD1 (5 bases). Trimming cost V 7 bases and J 4 bases, with 13 bases left between them. Germline V gene lookup returns CDR1 SQVTM and CDR2 ANQGSEA. The CDR3 length is 12 residues. The CDR3 DNA is TGCAGCGGGATTCTTGGGACCTATGGCTACACCTTC. Translation: CSGILGTYGYTF.

The V call is TRBV27, the J call TRBJ2-7; 10 bases map to TRBD2. The CDR3 totals 15 residues. Trimming removed 4 bases from V and 6 bases from J; junction bases left unmatched: 9. Germline CDR1 and CDR2: MNHEY and SMNVEV (reference sequence). CDR3 protein: CASSSLAGVISEQYF. The CDR3 DNA follows: TGTGCCAGCAGTTCGCTAGCGGGAGTGATTAGCGAGCAGTACTTC.

The genes are TRBV21-1 and TRBJ2-7; no check of the table's D call, TRBD1, against the DNA was made. TRBV21-1 is classified as a pseudogene. CDR3 length equals 16 residues. CDR3 sequence (DNA): TGTGCCAGCAGCAAAGGGGCAGGGCCTGGTCCCTACGAGCAGTACTTC. Amino acids: CASSKGAGPGPYEQYF.

The chain is built from TRBV27 and TRBJ1-4, with D perhaps TRBD1 (5 bases). The CDR3 runs to 12 residues. Germline-derived CDR1 and CDR2 are MNHEY and SMNVEV (reference sequence). The V end was cut by 3 bases, the J end by 7 bases, with 6 bases between. CDR3 amino acids: CASSFQGEKLFF. The CDR3 DNA follows: TGTGCCAGCAGTTTCCAGGGTGAAAAACTGTTTTTT.

This chain connects TRBV4-1 to TRBJ2-4; D may be TRBD2 (6 bases). This CDR3 contains 15 residues. Germline CDR1 reads MGHRA; CDR2 reads YSYEKL. With 2 bases removed from V and 2 bases from J, the gap between germline ends came to 10 bases. The CDR3: CASSQSGLPKNIQYF. CDR3 coding DNA: TGCGCCAGCAGCCAATCAGGACTACCCAAAAACATTCAGTACTTC.

This chain joins TRBV11-2 and TRBJ2-5; 7 nucleotides align to TRBD2. V shed 6 bases and J 4 bases; nucleotides not matched to a gene: 11. CDR3 length: 15 residues. Germline values: CDR1 SGHAT, CDR2 FQNNGV. Written as DNA, the CDR3 is TGTGCCAGCAGTAAAATAAGGGCTAGCGGAGAGACCCAGTACTTC. Protein sequence: CASSKIRASGETQYF.